This TCR beta chain was profiled in a study of vaccination and CD4 T cells after COVID-19. Study details: The interval from dose two to post-vaccine sampling had a median of 72 days, and it ranged from 14 to 241. Study-level results: SARS-CoV-2-reactive clonotype medians increased from roughly 19 to 38, not significantly. Convalescent patients saw a median roughly 90% of their reactive clones show up only after vaccination.

Dates of PCR positivity, March to December 2020, preceded the US Alpha, Beta and Delta variants. This clonotype showed up just a few times. Antigen: not known. Via MiXCR, TCRdb re-called the PCR reads, giving one row per CDR3 protein. The data show around 21,000 distinct CDR3 sequences, with around 64% seen just once and more than 0.95% held by the top ten. Germline-derived CDR1 and CDR2 are LNHDA and SQIVND (reference sequence). The V gene end was trimmed by 7 bases and the J gene end by 2 bases; junction bases not matched to a gene: 6. The CDR3 consists of 15 residues. V gene TRBV19 combines with J gene TRBJ1-5; the match to TRBD1 covers 9 bases. Source: CD4+ T cells from blood, taken after SARS-CoV-2 vaccination. The TCR originated in a human donor who had recovered from COVID-19. The CDR3 DNA reads as TGTGCCAGTATGGGACAGGGTGGTGGCAATCAGCCCCAGCATTTT. Amino acid sequence: CASMGQGGGNQPQHF. The entire variable domain, with the rest obtained from reference TRBV19 and TRBJ1-5, is as follows: DGGITQSPKYLFRKEGQNVTLSCEQNLNHDAMYWYRQDPGQGLRLIYYSQIVNDFQKGDIAEGYSVSREKKESFPLTVTSAQKNPTAFYLCASMGQGGGNQPQHFGDGTRLSIL.